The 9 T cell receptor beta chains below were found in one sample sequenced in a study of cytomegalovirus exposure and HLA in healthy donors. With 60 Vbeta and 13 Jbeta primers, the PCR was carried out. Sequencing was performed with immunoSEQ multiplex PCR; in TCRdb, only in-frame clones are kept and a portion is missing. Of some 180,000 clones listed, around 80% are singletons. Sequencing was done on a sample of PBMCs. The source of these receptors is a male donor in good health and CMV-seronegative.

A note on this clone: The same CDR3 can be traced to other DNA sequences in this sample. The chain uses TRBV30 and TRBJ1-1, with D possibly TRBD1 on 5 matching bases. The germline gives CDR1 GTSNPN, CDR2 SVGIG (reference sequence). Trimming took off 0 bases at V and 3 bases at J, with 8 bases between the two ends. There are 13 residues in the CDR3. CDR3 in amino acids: CAWSVQGYTEAFF. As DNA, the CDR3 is TGTGCCTGGAGTGTCCAGGGATACACTGAAGCTTTCTTT.

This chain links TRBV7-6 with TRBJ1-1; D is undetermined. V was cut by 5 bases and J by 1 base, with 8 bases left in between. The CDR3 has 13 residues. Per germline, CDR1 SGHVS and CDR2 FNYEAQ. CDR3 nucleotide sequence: TGTGCCAGCAGCCACGGAGGGAACACTGAAGCTTTCTTT. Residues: CASSHGGNTEAFF.

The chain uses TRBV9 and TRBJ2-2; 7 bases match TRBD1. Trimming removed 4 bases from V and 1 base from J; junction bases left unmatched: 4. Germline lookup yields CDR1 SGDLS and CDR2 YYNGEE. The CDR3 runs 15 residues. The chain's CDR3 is CASSPGTVNTGELFF. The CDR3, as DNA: TGTGCCAGCAGCCCTGGGACAGTGAACACCGGGGAGCTGTTTTTT.

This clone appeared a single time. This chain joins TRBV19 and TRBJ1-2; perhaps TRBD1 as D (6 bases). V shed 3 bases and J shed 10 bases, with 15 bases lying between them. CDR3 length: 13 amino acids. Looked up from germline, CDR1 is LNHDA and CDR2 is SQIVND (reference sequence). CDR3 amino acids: CASSMGTGRAYTF. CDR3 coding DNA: TGTGCCAGTAGTATGGGTACAGGGCGAGCCTACACCTTC.

CDR3 sequence reads: CASNGHFSNQPQHF. The CDR3 nucleotides are TGTGCCAGCAATGGACACTTTAGCAATCAGCCCCAGCATTTT. The V gene is TRBV2, the J gene TRBJ1-5, with D possibly TRBD1 on 5 matching bases. This CDR3 comprises 14 residues. V lost 7 bases and J 0 bases, leaving 10 bases between the germline ends. The germline CDR1 and CDR2 sequences are SNHLY and FYNNEI.

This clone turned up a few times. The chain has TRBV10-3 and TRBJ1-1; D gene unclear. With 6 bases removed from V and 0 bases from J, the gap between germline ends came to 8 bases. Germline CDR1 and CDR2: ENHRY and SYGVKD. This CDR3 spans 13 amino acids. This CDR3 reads CAISGGLNTEAFF. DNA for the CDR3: TGTGCCATCAGCGGCGGCTTGAACACTGAAGCTTTCTTT.

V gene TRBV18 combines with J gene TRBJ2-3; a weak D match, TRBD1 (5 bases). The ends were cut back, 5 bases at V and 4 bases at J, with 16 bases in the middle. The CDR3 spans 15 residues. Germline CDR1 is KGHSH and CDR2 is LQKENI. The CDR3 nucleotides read TGTGCCAGCTCATCTAGACAGAGCTTGGCAGATACGCAGTATTTT. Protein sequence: CASSSRQSLADTQYF.

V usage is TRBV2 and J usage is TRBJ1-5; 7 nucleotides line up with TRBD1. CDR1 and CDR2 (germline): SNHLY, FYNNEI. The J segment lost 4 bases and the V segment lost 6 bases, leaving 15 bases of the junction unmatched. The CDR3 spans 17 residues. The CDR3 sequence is CASSDSHRGISNQPQHF. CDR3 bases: TGTGCCAGCAGCGACTCCCACAGGGGAATTAGTAATCAGCCCCAGCATTTT. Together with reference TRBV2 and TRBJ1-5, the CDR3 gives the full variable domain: EPEVTQTPSHQVTQMGQEVILRCVPISNHLYFYWYRQILGQKVEFLVSFYNNEISEKSEIFDDQFSVERPDGSNFTLKIRSTKLEDSAMYFCASSDSHRGISNQPQHFGDGTRLSIL.

CDR3 DNA sequence: TGCGCCAGCTCTATGGACAGGCGGACCTACGAGCAGTACTTC. It yields the protein CASSMDRRTYEQYF. This chain uses TRBV5-1 with TRBJ2-7; 7 nucleotides align to TRBD1. The ends lost 7 bases at V and 2 bases at J; junction bases unmatched: 9. The CDR3 length is 14 residues. Germline assignment: CDR1 SGHRS and CDR2 YFSETQ.